Listed here is a single T cell receptor beta chain. This entry comes from a study of T-cell memory formation after mild COVID-19. TCRdb fed the 5' RACE reads into MiXCR, producing one record per CDR3 protein. The table shows some 330,000 distinct CDR3 sequences, with roughly 21% occurring only once. The CDR3 consists of 20 residues. The V gene end was trimmed by 6 bases and the J gene end by 4 bases; junction bases not matched to a gene: 22. Germline V gene data show CDR1 as SEHNR and CDR2 as FQNEAQ (reference sequence). The receptor was isolated from an adult woman who had mild COVID-19 (a few samples of this study predate the infection). Cell type and time point are not known. This chain joins TRBV7-9 and TRBJ2-7; 12 bases align to TRBD2. Source material: PBMCs or a T cell subset sorted from them (not recorded which). The CDR3 DNA follows: TGTGCCAGCAGTTCCCGACTAGCGGGAGTTCCAGGCCTGCTCGGGTACGAGCAGTACTTC. The encoded protein is CASSSRLAGVPGLLGYEQYF.